A single sample gave rise to the 23 T cell receptor beta chains below, sequenced in a study of regulatory T cells in long-lasting Graves disease. The sample's time point: newly diagnosed GD, antithyroid drugs for less than 3 months. The TCR library was made from RNA extracted from PBMCs. Building the TCR beta libraries relied on iRepertoire HTBI primers, and CDR3 regions underwent Arm-PCR. MiXCR was run by TCRdb on the multiplex PCR reads, yielding one entry per CDR3 protein. The data hold around 460,000 distinct CDR3 sequences, with 14% observed a single time. These sequences were also reported in another study, on T cells in Graves' hyperthyroidism and ophthalmopathy.

The sequencing here drew on peripheral blood mononuclear cells (PBMCs), taken at new diagnosis, from a patient treated with antithyroid drugs. Receptors were obtained from a woman in her 50s with Graves disease.

This clonotype was found a few times. The genes are TRBV2 and TRBJ2-6; D ambiguous. Germline CDR1 is SNHLY and CDR2 is FYNNEI. The CDR3 spans 14 residues. V lost 3 bases to trimming and J lost 2 bases, with 5 bases between them. The CDR3 nucleotides read TGTGCCAGCAGTGAGCTCGCTGGGGCCAACGTCCTGACTTTC. Protein: CASSELAGANVLTF. Drawing the rest from reference TRBV2 and TRBJ2-6, the complete variable domain is EPEVTQTPSHQVTQMGQEVILRCVPISNHLYFYWYRQILGQKVEFLVSFYNNEISEKSEIFDDQFSVERPDGSNFTLKIRSTKLEDSAMYFCASSELAGANVLTFGAGSRLTVL.

The chain carries TRBV28 and TRBJ2-1; 9 nucleotides align to TRBD2. Germline trimming cut 5 bases from V and 5 bases from J; bases unmatched to any gene: 13. This CDR3 has 17 amino acids. The germline V gene has CDR1 MDHEN and CDR2 SYDVKM. The CDR3 DNA is TGTGCCAGCAGTCACCAAAAGCTAGCGGGGCGAAACAATGAGCAGTTCTTC. This translates into CASSHQKLAGRNNEQFF.

The sample holds many counts of this clonotype. This chain joins TRBV13 and TRBJ2-1; tentative D call: TRBD2 (8 bases). The germline V gene encodes CDR1 PRHDT and CDR2 FYEKMQ (reference sequence). This CDR3 spans 17 amino acids. V was trimmed by 5 bases and J by 8 bases, leaving 25 bases between them. The CDR3 coding sequence is TGTGCCAGCAGCCCCTCAATAGGGGGCGGGAGGAGCGATGAGCAGTTCTTC. Its protein product is CASSPSIGGGRSDEQFF.

This clonotype has at least ten counts. V gene TRBV5-1 combines with J gene TRBJ2-1; 7 bases align to TRBD2. The germline CDR1 and CDR2 sequences are SGHRS and YFSETQ. After removal of 0 bases from V and 5 bases from J, the junction contained 8 bases not matched to a gene. The CDR3 runs 16 residues. This CDR3 reads CASSLAASGKDNEQFF. The CDR3 coding sequence is TGCGCCAGCAGCTTGGCCGCAAGCGGGAAGGACAATGAGCAGTTCTTC.

This clonotype came up many times. V and J are TRBV30 and TRBJ1-2; D call uncertain. Germline V lookup: CDR1 GTSNPN, CDR2 SVGIG (reference sequence). The ends were cut back, 1 base at V and 0 bases at J, with 18 bases in the middle. CDR3 length: 17 residues. The CDR3 coding sequence is TGTGCCTGGAGTGGATCCCCTTCCAGGATTACTAACTATGGCTACACCTTC. Translation: CAWSGSPSRITNYGYTF.

This chain links TRBV20-1 with TRBJ2-7, with D maybe TRBD2 (5 bases). The CDR3 has 13 residues. Germline V lookup: CDR1 DFQATT, CDR2 SNEGSKA (reference sequence). Trimming took off 2 bases at V and 1 base at J, with 9 bases between the two ends. In nucleotides, the CDR3 is TGCAGTGCTAGACTTCAGCGGTCCTACGAGCAGTACTTC. The encoded protein is CSARLQRSYEQYF.

In regard to this clonotype: A far larger clone is a single base away, which makes a read error likely. The chain has TRBV3-1 and TRBJ2-4, with 11 nucleotides matching TRBD2. The J call is doubtful: the DNA matches TRBJ2-7 better. The CDR3 length is 14 residues. Germline V gene sequence: CDR1 LGHDT, CDR2 YNNKEL (reference sequence). CDR3 amino acids: CSSSHPSGRYEQYF. The CDR3 nucleotides are TGTTCCAGCAGCCATCCTAGCGGGAGGTACGAGCAGTACTTC.

This clonotype was counted ten times or more. V is TRBV29-1 and J is TRBJ2-7, with TRBD2 as a possible D gene (6 bases). The CDR3 consists of 11 residues. The germline CDR1 and CDR2 sequences are SQVTM and ANQGSEA. Trimming shortened V by 1 base and J by 7 bases, and 8 bases separated the two germline ends. The CDR3 DNA sequence: TGCAGCGTTGAAGGTGGGGGGGAGCAGTACTTC. It yields the protein CSVEGGGEQYF.

Only one count was recorded for this clonotype. The chain combines TRBV5-4 with TRBJ2-1; TRBD2 agrees at 10 bases. CDR3 length: 14 amino acids. CDR1 is SGHNT, CDR2 YYREEE, per germline (reference sequence). Trimming cost V 1 base and J 7 bases; bases outside gene matches: 2. The CDR3 loop is CASSLSGGGNEQFF. The CDR3 bases are TGTGCCAGCAGCTTGAGCGGGGGGGGAAATGAGCAGTTCTTC.

This clonotype was counted a few times. The gene calls are TRBV29-1 and TRBJ2-1; maybe TRBD2 (5 bases). The CDR3 loop spans 13 amino acids. Looked up from germline, CDR1 is SQVTM and CDR2 is ANQGSEA. V was pared by 0 bases and J by 6 bases, with 9 bases between. The DNA for the CDR3 is TGCAGCGTTGAAGATACGGCGGGCAATGAGCAGTTCTTC. Residues: CSVEDTAGNEQFF.

Ten or more counts support this clonotype. The genes are TRBV20-1 and TRBJ1-5; 9 positions agree with TRBD1. Germline V gives CDR1 DFQATT, CDR2 SNEGSKA (reference sequence). Trimming removed 2 bases from V and 0 bases from J; junction bases left unmatched: 8. This CDR3 is 17 amino acids long. As DNA, the CDR3 is TGCAGTGCTAGAACGGGACAGGGACTATATAGCAATCAGCCCCAGCATTTT. Translation: CSARTGQGLYSNQPQHF.

This clonotype was seen a handful of times. V and J are TRBV6-1 and TRBJ2-1, with unresolved D. Trimming stripped 5 bases from V and 8 bases from J, with 13 bases between. Germline loops: CDR1 MNHNS, CDR2 SASEGT. This CDR3 has 13 amino acids. CDR3 sequence: CASSHRTFDEQFF. CDR3 nucleotides: TGTGCCAGCAGTCACCGGACGTTCGATGAGCAGTTCTTC.

The rearrangement joins TRBV2 to TRBJ2-7; 11 nucleotides align to TRBD2. J gave up 5 bases and V 5 bases, and 5 bases lay outside the gene matches. The CDR3 has 14 residues. In germline, CDR1 is SNHLY, CDR2 FYNNEI. The CDR3 DNA is TGTGCCAGCAGTTTAGCGGGAGGGAGGGACGAGCAGTACTTC. This gives the protein CASSLAGGRDEQYF.

This clonotype was recorded many times. The chain has TRBV2 and TRBJ2-5; 12 bases are a match to TRBD2. This CDR3 region has 16 residues. V lost 5 bases, J lost 4 bases, and 8 bases stayed unmatched. Germline V gives CDR1 SNHLY, CDR2 FYNNEI. The CDR3, as DNA: TGTGCCAGCAGTCCCCGACTAGCGGGAGTGGGAGAGACCCAGTACTTC. It encodes CASSPRLAGVGETQYF.

This clonotype was detected a few times. J is TRBJ2-7 and V is TRBV20-1, with D possibly TRBD1 on 5 matching bases. CDR3 length equals 13 residues. CDR1 is DFQATT, CDR2 SNEGSKA, per germline (reference sequence). V lost 2 bases to trimming and J lost 9 bases, with 17 bases between them. CDR3 residues: CSARLAGWLGQYF. For the CDR3, the DNA is TGCAGTGCTAGACTGGCAGGGTGGTTGGGGCAGTACTTC.

There are a few counts of this clonotype. This chain links TRBV20-1 with TRBJ2-7, with D possibly being TRBD2 (6 bases). V shed 6 bases and J shed 2 bases, with 20 bases lying between them. This CDR3 contains 15 residues. The germline CDR1 and CDR2 sequences are DFQATT and SNEGSKA (reference sequence). CDR3 in DNA: TGCAGTGCCAGCCCCGGGACTCAACTACCCTACGAGCAGTACTTC. It is translated as CSASPGTQLPYEQYF.

About this clonotype: A far larger clone differs by one base, so this is likely a read error. The genes are TRBV7-8 and TRBJ1-5, with 7 nucleotides matching TRBD1. Germline CDR1 reads SGHVS; CDR2 reads FQNEAQ. Unmatched junction bases numbered 4, after V lost 5 bases and J lost 3 bases. The CDR3 loop spans 14 amino acids. In DNA, the CDR3 is TGTGCCAGCAGCCGGGACAGTGACAATCAGCCCCAGCATTTT. Its protein product is CASSRDSDNQPQHF.

This clonotype was counted only a few times. The V gene is TRBV18, the J gene TRBJ2-5; 8 nucleotides line up with TRBD1. The CDR3 has 15 residues. CDR1 KGHSH and CDR2 LQKENI come from the germline V gene. Trimming took 2 bases from V and 1 from J; bases not matched to a gene: 3. In DNA, the CDR3 is TGTGCCAGCTCACCAAGGACAGGGACCCAAGAGACCCAGTACTTC. Its protein product is CASSPRTGTQETQYF. Looking up the rest from reference TRBV18 and TRBJ2-5 gives the full variable domain: NAGVMQNPRHLVRRRGQEARLRCSPMKGHSHVYWYRQLPEEGLKFMVYLQKENIIDESGMPKERFSAEFPKEGPSILRIQQVVRGDSAAYFCASSPRTGTQETQYFGPGTRLLVL.

This clonotype has only a few counts. The chain combines TRBV4-1 with TRBJ2-4, with D possibly matching TRBD2 (5 bases). V lost 4 bases and J lost 0, with 10 bases in between. Germline V lookup: CDR1 MGHRA, CDR2 YSYEKL. This CDR3 contains 15 residues. DNA of the CDR3: TGCGCCAGCAGCCCGACTACTCTAGCCAAAAACATTCAGTACTTC. It is translated as CASSPTTLAKNIQYF.

This clonotype was recorded many times. J is TRBJ2-5 and V is TRBV20-1, with D possibly matching TRBD2 (6 bases). Trimming took 0 bases from V and 2 from J, leaving 10 bases between them. The CDR3 is made up of 14 amino acids. CDR1 is DFQATT, CDR2 SNEGSKA, per germline (reference sequence). The CDR3 spells CSARDWTKQETQYF. CDR3 sequence (DNA): TGCAGTGCTAGAGATTGGACTAAGCAAGAGACCCAGTACTTC.

The chain links TRBV7-8 to TRBJ1-2; D not certain. CDR1 and CDR2 from the germline V gene are SGHVS and FQNEAQ. V lost 5 bases and J 8 bases, leaving 18 bases between the germline ends. This CDR3 has 14 residues. The CDR3 nucleotides read TGTGCCAGCAGCCCCCGGTGGACGTCGAGGGGCTACACCTTC. It codes for CASSPRWTSRGYTF.

This clonotype was detected many times. This rearrangement joins TRBV30 to TRBJ2-3; D remains unclear. V gave up 2 bases and J gave up 5 bases, with 14 bases separating them. This CDR3 contains 14 residues. Germline-derived CDR1 and CDR2 are GTSNPN and SVGIG (reference sequence). In DNA, the CDR3 is TGTGCCTGGAGTCAAACTCAGACGGTAGATACGCAGTATTTT. This encodes CAWSQTQTVDTQYF.

This clonotype was counted at least ten times. V gene TRBV13 combines with J gene TRBJ2-7; D might be TRBD1 (6 bases). V lost 5 bases to trimming and J lost 0 bases, with 11 bases between them. The CDR3 sequence is 14 residues long. Looked up from germline, CDR1 is PRHDT and CDR2 is FYEKMQ (reference sequence). In nucleotides, the CDR3 is TGTGCCAGCAGCCGGGGACACAGCTCCTACGAGCAGTACTTC. Translated: CASSRGHSSYEQYF.